These 14 T cell receptor beta chains were sequenced from one sample in a study of blood T cells in healthy people across ages. Primed by a sample-barcoded 5' primer and a J-beta primer mix, a second PCR proceeded for 7 to 11 cycles. In TCRdb, the 5' RACE reads were re-called with MiXCR into one record per CDR3 protein. The sample lists around 820,000 distinct CDR3 sequences; roughly 25% were seen once. The sample was also linked to a second study, of T cells of mothers and their children.

Sequenced: blood. These receptors came from a boy aged 5-17 years in good health.

This clonotype turned up a few times. The chain has TRBV7-3 and TRBJ1-2; the match to TRBD1 covers 10 bases. CDR3 size: 15 residues. With 5 bases clipped from V and 6 bases from J, the junction kept 9 bases outside the gene matches. Looked up from germline, CDR1 is SGHTA and CDR2 is FQGTGA. CDR3 in amino acids: CASSLSPGTGDGYTF. The CDR3 coding sequence is TGTGCCAGCAGCCTCTCTCCTGGGACAGGGGATGGCTACACCTTC.

This clonotype was detected only a few times. V is TRBV4-2 and J is TRBJ2-7, with no clear D. Trimming stripped 0 bases from V and 7 bases from J, with 13 bases between. Per germline, CDR1 LGHNA and CDR2 YNFKEQ. This CDR3 spans 14 amino acids. The CDR3: CASSQDLMAREQYF. CDR3 coding DNA: TGTGCCAGCAGCCAAGATCTGATGGCTAGGGAGCAGTACTTC.

About this clonotype: This CDR3 is missing its conserved last phenylalanine or tryptophan, likely due to a read error. CDR3 region: CSVAGEGEQYL. The CDR3 DNA reads TGCAGCGTTGCAGGGGAGGGTGAGCAGTACCTC. The chain is built from TRBV29-1 and TRBJ2-7; tentative D call: TRBD2 (7 bases). Germline assignment: CDR1 SQVTM and CDR2 ANQGSEA. The CDR3 spans 11 residues. Trimming pared 4 bases from V and 7 bases from J, leaving 11 bases between.

In DNA, the CDR3 is TGTGCCAGCAGCCCTACGACAGGGACCAACATTCAGTACTTC. It specifies CASSPTTGTNIQYF. J is TRBJ2-4 and V is TRBV11-2; 7 bases map to TRBD1. V was clipped by 5 bases and J by 7 bases; unmatched bases: 8. CDR3 size: 14 residues. Germline CDR1 is SGHAT and CDR2 is FQNNGV.

This chain links TRBV6-6 with TRBJ2-7; the match to TRBD1 covers 9 bases. This CDR3 has 15 amino acids. CDR1 and CDR2 (germline): MNHNY, SVGAGI (reference sequence). V shed 6 bases and J 5 bases; nucleotides not matched to a gene: 11. CDR3 sequence (DNA): TGTGCCAGCAGCCCGGTCGGGACAGGGTTGGACGAGCAGTACTTC. It is translated as CASSPVGTGLDEQYF.

This chain links TRBV7-8 with TRBJ2-1; TRBD2 agrees at 11 bases. The CDR3 is made up of 15 amino acids. V trimming: 1 base; J trimming: 9 bases; junction bases outside the gene matches: 5. CDR1 and CDR2 from the germline V gene are SGHVS and FQNEAQ. In DNA form, the CDR3 reads TGTGCCAGCAGCTTAGAACTAGCGGGAGTTGTTGAGCAGTTCTTC. This gives the protein CASSLELAGVVEQFF.

The rearrangement links TRBV5-1 to TRBJ2-3; D remains unclear. Germline CDR1 SGHRS, CDR2 YFSETQ. Trimming shortened V by 2 bases and J by 2 bases, and 12 bases separated the two germline ends. This CDR3 is built from 15 residues. This chain's CDR3 is CASSFGTYSTDTQYF. Written as DNA, the CDR3 is TGCGCCAGCAGCTTTGGAACGTATTCCACAGATACGCAGTATTTT.

This clonotype was observed a few times. The chain carries TRBV20-1 and TRBJ1-1; the D is unclear. This CDR3 is 12 amino acids long. Germline V gene data show CDR1 as DFQATT and CDR2 as SNEGSKA (reference sequence). The ends were cut back, 0 bases at V and 10 bases at J, with 12 bases in the middle. The CDR3: CSARERGSRAFF. CDR3 nucleotide sequence: TGCAGTGCTAGAGAACGTGGAAGTCGAGCTTTCTTT.

This clonotype was observed once. The chain links TRBV29-1 to TRBJ2-5; D unresolved. Gene TRBJ2-7 matches the end of the DNA better, so the J call may be wrong. Germline V CDR1 and CDR2: SQVTM, ANQGSEA. This CDR3 is 13 amino acids long. The chain's CDR3 is CSVRLGSSYEQYF. CDR3 DNA sequence: TGCAGCGTTCGGCTAGGCTCTTCCTACGAGCAGTACTTC.

This clonotype turned up a few times. The V gene is TRBV9, the J gene TRBJ2-1; 11 nucleotides match TRBD2. Losses at the gene ends were 4 bases for V and 7 bases for J; bases not matched to a gene: 7. Germline CDR1 reads SGDLS; CDR2 reads YYNGEE. This CDR3 comprises 15 residues. CDR3 protein: CASSPIAGGSNEQFF. The CDR3 DNA sequence: TGTGCCAGCAGCCCAATAGCGGGAGGGTCGAATGAGCAGTTCTTC.

V usage is TRBV7-3 and J usage is TRBJ2-1, with D possibly TRBD2 on 5 matching bases. V was shortened by 4 bases and J by 0 bases, with 10 bases between the two germline ends. This CDR3 is built from 15 residues. Germline V gene sequence: CDR1 SGHTA, CDR2 FQGTGA. The CDR3 nucleotides read TGTGCCAGCAGCTGGACTTCCAGCTCCTACAATGAGCAGTTCTTC. The encoded protein is CASSWTSSSYNEQFF. Variable domain in full (rest from reference TRBV7-3 and TRBJ2-1): GAGVSQTPSNKVTEKGKYVELRCDPISGHTALYWYRQSLGQGPEFLIYFQGTGAADDSGLPNDRFFAVRPEGSVSTLKIQRTERGDSAVYLCASSWTSSSYNEQFFGPGTRLTVL.

Turning to this clonotype: At one end, the junction sequence differs from germline, possibly due to a read error. The rearrangement links TRBV7-9 to TRBJ2-5; TRBD2 matches 8 bases. The CDR3 is made up of 14 amino acids. The V gene's germline CDR1 is SEHNR and CDR2 FQNEAQ (reference sequence). The CDR3 loop reads CASSLDRGGKTRYF. The CDR3 DNA reads TGTGCCAGCAGCTTAGATCGGGGGGGGAAGACCCGGTACTTC.

The chain joins TRBV11-2 to TRBJ2-7; the D is unclear. The germline CDR1 and CDR2 sequences are SGHAT and FQNNGV. Trimming took off 5 bases at V and 2 bases at J, with 22 bases between the two ends. This CDR3 region has 17 residues. CDR3 coding DNA: TGTGCCAGCAGCCCTAAGACCGCAGTCTACCGGACCTACGAGCAGTACTTC. Its translation is CASSPKTAVYRTYEQYF.

This clonotype showed up just a few times. CDR3 region: CASSLVGLAADYNEQFF. CDR3 DNA: TGTGCCAGCAGCCTGGTTGGGCTAGCGGCCGACTACAATGAGCAGTTCTTC. The chain recombines TRBV12-3 or TRBV12-4 with TRBJ2-5; 7 bases line up with TRBD2. The assigned J gene may be wrong: the sequence end matches TRBJ2-1 better. This CDR3 is 17 amino acids long.